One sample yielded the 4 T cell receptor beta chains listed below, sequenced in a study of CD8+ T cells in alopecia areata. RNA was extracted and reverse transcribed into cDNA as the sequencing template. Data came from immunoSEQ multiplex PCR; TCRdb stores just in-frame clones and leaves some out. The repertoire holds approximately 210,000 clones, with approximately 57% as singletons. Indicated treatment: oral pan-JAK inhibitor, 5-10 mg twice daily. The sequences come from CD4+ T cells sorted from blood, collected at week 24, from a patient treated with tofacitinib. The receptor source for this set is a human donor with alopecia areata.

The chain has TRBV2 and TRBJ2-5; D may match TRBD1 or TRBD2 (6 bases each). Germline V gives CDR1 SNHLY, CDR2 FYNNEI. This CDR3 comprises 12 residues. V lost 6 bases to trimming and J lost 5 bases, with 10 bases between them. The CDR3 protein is CASSQGGETQYF. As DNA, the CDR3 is TGTGCCAGCAGCCAAGGGGGGGAGACCCAGTACTTC.

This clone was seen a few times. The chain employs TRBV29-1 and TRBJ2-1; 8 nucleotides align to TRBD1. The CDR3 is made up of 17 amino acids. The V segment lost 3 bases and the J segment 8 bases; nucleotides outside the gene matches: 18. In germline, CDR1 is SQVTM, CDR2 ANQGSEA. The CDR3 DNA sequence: TGCAGCGTTGAGGGAATTCGTGGGTCAGGGGGCCGCGATGAGCAGTTCTTC. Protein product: CSVEGIRGSGGRDEQFF.

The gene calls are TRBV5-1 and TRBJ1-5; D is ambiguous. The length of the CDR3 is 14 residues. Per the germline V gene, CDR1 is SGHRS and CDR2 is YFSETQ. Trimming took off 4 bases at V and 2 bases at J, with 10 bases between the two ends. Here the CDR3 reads CASSREGGNQPQHF. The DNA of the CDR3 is TGCGCCAGCAGCCGAGAGGGAGGCAATCAGCCCCAGCATTTT.

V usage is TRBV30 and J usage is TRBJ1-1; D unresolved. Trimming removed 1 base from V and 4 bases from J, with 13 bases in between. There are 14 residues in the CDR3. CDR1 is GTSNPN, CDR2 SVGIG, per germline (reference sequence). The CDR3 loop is CAWSGQWGTTEAFF. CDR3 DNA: TGTGCCTGGAGTGGCCAATGGGGAACCACTGAAGCTTTCTTT.